The clone carrying this TCR beta chain occurred many times. Its antigen is unknown. The data are from a study of T cells in Graves' hyperthyroidism and ophthalmopathy. Study outcomes and limitations: Expanded thyroid clonotypes (above 0.001) were mostly also found in blood.

Participants, patients aged 18 to 65, had newly diagnosed hyperthyroidism with a duration under 2 months. Clinical symptoms, serum thyroxine, TRAb, thyroid ultrasound and orbital computed tomography established diagnosis. V lost 6 bases, J lost 1 base, and 18 bases lay in between. This CDR3 region has 16 residues. Germline V gene sequence: CDR1 KGHSH, CDR2 LQKENI. Amplified TCR beta CDR3 regions came from RNA transcripts. First-round RT-PCR of the TCR CDR3 relied on the HTBI primer set. TCRdb used MiXCR to reprocess the multiplex PCR reads, holding one entry per CDR3 protein. The repertoire has hundreds of thousands of distinct CDR3 sequences, 15% to 17% of them found once; the top ten carry over 12%.

The sequenced sample was blood. This clonotype originated in a woman aged 18-35 years with Graves' hyperthyroidism. The chain is built from TRBV18 and TRBJ1-1; D is ambiguous. The CDR3 is CASSPIGPNKNTEAFF. The CDR3 DNA reads TGTGCCAGCTCCCCAATAGGTCCAAACAAGAACACTGAAGCTTTCTTT.